The rows below give T cell receptor beta chains drawn from one sample of a study of technical replicates of blood from a handful of donors. The method was immunoSEQ multiplex PCR; TCRdb's version includes in-frame clones alone and lacks a portion of them. The table records roughly 85,000 clones, approximately 93% of them present only once. Sequenced material: T cells isolated from PBMCs. The receptor set was obtained from a human donor in good health. CDR3s include the opening cysteine and the closing phenylalanine or tryptophan. Fields, in order: J gene, clone size, D gene, V gene, CDR3 DNA, CDR3 protein. The D gene is left open where the match is weak. Only some rows state a clone size, as once, few, many or a class for expanded clones.

>TRBJ1-6|NA|TRBD1|TRBV7-9
TGTGCCAGCAGCGTAGATACAGGGGGCGTTAGTTCACCCCTCCACTTT
CASSVDTGGVSSPLHF
>TRBJ2-1|once|NA|TRBV18
TGTGCCAGCTCACCACTCTTAAGCGTCCGGAGCTCCTACAATGAGCAGTTCTTC
CASSPLLSVRSSYNEQFF
>TRBJ2-7|NA|TRBD2|TRBV27
TGTGCCAGCAGCAGACTAGCTTTAGGGGAGCAGTACTTC
CASSRLALGEQYF
>TRBJ1-2|once|TRBD1|TRBV11-3
TGTGCCAGCAGCTTAGGATCCGGGGAAGGGGGCCCCCCTAACTATGGCTACACCTTC
CASSLGSGEGGPPNYGYTF
>TRBJ1-2|NA|NA|TRBV6-6
TGTGCCAGCAGTCTCCCGGGAAACTATGGCTACACCTTC
CASSLPGNYGYTF
>TRBJ2-7|NA|NA|TRBV10-3
TGTGCCATCGGCGGGACGGATGAGCAGTACTTC
CAIGGTDEQYF
>TRBJ2-7|NA|TRBD1|TRBV5-1
TGCGCCAGCAGCGCCTCTCCGGACAGGGGAAGACGTGACGAGCAGTACTTC
CASSASPDRGRRDEQYF
>TRBJ1-2|NA|TRBD1|TRBV10-3
TGTGCCATCAATCAAGGGACAGGGGTTTATGGCTACACCTTC
CAINQGTGVYGYTF
>TRBJ1-4|NA|TRBD1|TRBV5-4
TGTGCCAGCAGCCCAAACCCGGGACAGGGAGATGAAAAACTGTTTTTT
CASSPNPGQGDEKLFF
>TRBJ2-1|NA|TRBD1|TRBV7-3
TGTGCCAGCAGCTTCGACAGGGCCTCCTACAATGAGCAGTTCTTC
CASSFDRASYNEQFF
>TRBJ1-5|NA|TRBD1|TRBV19
TGTGCCAGTAGGGGACAGGGGTCTAGCAATCAGCCCCAGCATTTT
CASRGQGSSNQPQHF
>TRBJ2-5|NA|TRBD1|TRBV6-6
TGTGCCAGCAGCCCGACAGGGGGCAGGCAGACCCAGTACTTC
CASSPTGGRQTQYF
>TRBJ1-2|NA|NA|TRBV15
TGTGCCACCAGCAGAGATAATGGGGCCTATGGCTACACCTTC
CATSRDNGAYGYTF
>TRBJ2-7|medium-sized|NA|TRBV27
TGTGCCAGCAGTTTATCTAGCGCCCCCTACGAGCAGTACTTC
CASSLSSAPYEQYF
>TRBJ2-5|NA|TRBD2|TRBV19
TGTGCCAGTAGTATTCGACTAGCGGGAGGGGTAATAGGAGAGACCCAGTACTTC
CASSIRLAGGVIGETQYF
>TRBJ2-3|NA|TRBD2|TRBV4-1
TGCGCCAGCAGCCCCCGCGCATCTAGCGGGACTGGGGATACGCAGTATTTT
CASSPRASSGTGDTQYF
>TRBJ1-1|few|TRBD1|TRBV5-1
TGCGCCAGCAGCTTAAAAGGACAGGGGGGAAACACTGAAGCTTTCTTT
CASSLKGQGGNTEAFF
>TRBJ2-5|NA|NA|TRBV4-1
TGCGCCAGCAGCCAAGTATCTCAAGAGACCCAGTACTTC
CASSQVSQETQYF
>TRBJ2-3|NA|TRBD2|TRBV5-4
TGTGCCAGCAGCACCCTCTCGGGGGGGCAAACAGATACGCAGTATTTT
CASSTLSGGQTDTQYF
>TRBJ1-1|once|TRBD1|TRBV4-1
TGCGCCAGCAGCCGGGGACAGGAACAGAACACTGAAGCTTTCTTT
CASSRGQEQNTEAFF
>TRBJ2-1|NA|NA|TRBV18
TGTGCCAGCTCCTCCATGGCAAGCTCCTACAATGAGCAGTTCTTC
CASSSMASSYNEQFF
>TRBJ2-3|NA|TRBD2|TRBV2
TGTGCCAGCAGTGAATCCCTGCTAGCGGGCCTCACAGATACGCAGTATTTT
CASSESLLAGLTDTQYF
>TRBJ2-5|NA|TRBD1|TRBV18
TGTGCCAGCTCAACAGGGGTGCGGGAGACCCAGTACTTC
CASSTGVRETQYF
>TRBJ1-5|NA|NA|TRBV19
TGTGCCAGTAGCCACTATGGGAGCAATCAGCCCCAGCATTTT
CASSHYGSNQPQHF
>TRBJ2-3|NA|TRBD2|TRBV11-2
TGTGCCAGCAGCGCCGCCTGGGGGGGAAAGACAGATACGCAGTATTTT
CASSAAWGGKTDTQYF
>TRBJ2-7|NA|TRBD2|TRBV6-1
TGTGCCAGCAGTGAAGCGGGACTACAAGGATACGAGCAGTACTTC
CASSEAGLQGYEQYF
>TRBJ1-3|NA|TRBD1|TRBV19
TGTGCCAGTAGTAGGTGGGCTGGACAGGGCGAGGGAAACACCATATATTTT
CASSRWAGQGEGNTIYF
>TRBJ2-5|NA|TRBD2|TRBV7-3
TGTGCCAGCAGCTCGCGAGGCGGGGGGGCCAAAGAGACCCAGTACTTC
CASSSRGGGAKETQYF
>TRBJ2-3|once|TRBD2|TRBV9
TGTGCCAGCAGCGTAGGGTATCTAGCGGGTATTGCAGATACGCAGTATTTT
CASSVGYLAGIADTQYF
>TRBJ1-1|NA|NA|TRBV5-4
TGTGCCAGCACGGAGGGGAATTTAGGGTTGAACACTGAAGCTTTCTTT
CASTEGNLGLNTEAFF
>TRBJ1-1|NA|NA|TRBV6-1
TGTGCCAGTAACAGGGAACGGGTCACTGAAGCTTTCTTT
CASNRERVTEAFF
>TRBJ2-3|NA|TRBD2|TRBV5-1
TGCGCCAGCAGCTTGGCCCGGCGGGGAGGGGACGGGTATTTT
CASSLARRGGDGYF
>TRBJ2-3|NA|TRBD2|TRBV7-9
TGTGCCAGCAGGCTAGCGGGAGAGGATACGCAGTATTTT
CASRLAGEDTQYF
>TRBJ2-2|NA|NA|TRBV19
TGTGCCAGTAGTATTGGGCAGAACACCGGGGAGCTGTTTTTT
CASSIGQNTGELFF
>TRBJ1-2|NA|TRBD1|TRBV19
TGTGCCAGTACCCCGGGACAGGGAGGGCTACACGCCTTC
CASTPGQGGLHAF
>TRBJ1-2|NA|NA|TRBV9
TGTGCCAGCAGCCCCGACTCCCGTGGGTATGGCTACACCTTC
CASSPDSRGYGYTF
>TRBJ2-1|NA|NA|TRBV4-2
TGTGCCAGCAGCCAAGATGGCCAGGGGGGTGGCAATGAGCAGTTCTTC
CASSQDGQGGGNEQFF
>TRBJ1-6|NA|NA|TRBV5-4
TGTGCCAGCAACAGGGTTGGTTCACCCCTCCACTTT
CASNRVGSPLHF
>TRBJ2-7|NA|NA|TRBV28
TGTGCCAGCAGTTTAGGACAGTCTCCCTACGAGCAGTACTTC
CASSLGQSPYEQYF
>TRBJ2-3|NA|TRBD2|TRBV6-6
TGTGCCAGCAGCCCGAACCGGGGGGGCCGTTCAGATACGCAGTATTTT
CASSPNRGGRSDTQYF
>TRBJ2-7|NA|NA|TRBV5-6
TGTGCCAGCAGCTTCCGGGGTCGGGGGAACGAGCAGTACTTC
CASSFRGRGNEQYF
>TRBJ1-2|NA|NA|TRBV4-1
TGCGCCAGCAGCCAAGATCATCGGGGAAGCTATGGCTACACCTTC
CASSQDHRGSYGYTF
>TRBJ1-2|NA|NA|TRBV7-9
TGTGCCAGCAGCTTAGCTTTGGGGCCCGAAGAGAGGTATGGCTACACCTTC
CASSLALGPEERYGYTF
>TRBJ2-5|once|TRBD2|TRBV13
TGTGCCAGCAGCTTTTGGGACTACAAGATCCTAGAGACCCAGTACTTC
CASSFWDYKILETQYF
>TRBJ2-7|NA|NA|TRBV4-1
TGCGCCAGCAGCCAGGCCCCGGGAGCCCTCTCCGAGCAGTACTTC
CASSQAPGALSEQYF
>TRBJ1-3|NA|TRBD1|TRBV7-6
TGTGCCAGCAGCACATACCGGACAGGGGGCCTCTACACCATATATTTT
CASSTYRTGGLYTIYF
>TRBJ1-1|NA|NA|TRBV5-6
TGTGCCAGCGCAACCGGAGGGACTGAAGCTTTCTTT
CASATGGTEAFF
>TRBJ2-1|NA|NA|TRBV7-2
TGTGCCAGCAGCTTATCCTATGAGCAGTTCTTC
CASSLSYEQFF
>TRBJ2-2|NA|TRBD2|TRBV7-9
TGTGCCAGCAGCCCTACTAGCGGGAGGAACACCGGGGAGCTGTTTTTT
CASSPTSGRNTGELFF
>TRBJ2-3|NA|TRBD2|TRBV28
TGTGCCAGCAGTTTCCCTAGCGGGAGCACAGATACGCAGTATTTT
CASSFPSGSTDTQYF
>TRBJ2-1|NA|NA|TRBV7-7
TGTGCCAGCAGCTTAGCGGCGGGTGAGCAGTTCTTC
CASSLAAGEQFF
>TRBJ2-1|NA|NA|TRBV4-1
TGCGCCAGCAGCCAAGAGGGCAGGGTCAATGAGCAGTTCTTC
CASSQEGRVNEQFF
>TRBJ1-5|NA|NA|TRBV9
TGTGCCAGCAGCGTAGATCAGGGGAGCCAGCCCCAGCATTTT
CASSVDQGSQPQHF
>TRBJ2-5|NA|NA|TRBV9
TGTGCCAGCAGCGTAGATACAGGGCAAGAGACCCAGTACTTC
CASSVDTGQETQYF
>TRBJ2-6|NA|NA|TRBV4-1
TGCGCCAGCAGCCAAGGCCCTCACCTAAGCTCTGGGGCCAACGTCCTGACTTTC
CASSQGPHLSSGANVLTF